This entry concerns a single T cell receptor beta chain. The antigen remains unidentified. CDR1 and CDR2 from the germline V gene are KGHSH and LQKENI. This CDR3 has 13 residues. The V gene lost 10 bases and the J gene lost 0 bases, with 11 bases spanning the gap. This entry belongs to a study of CD8 T cells in ankylosing spondylitis. Study-level findings and limits: Disease-linked clones reportedly concentrated significantly in matched ankylosing spondylitis synovial fluid. A TCR beta motif of about 8 highly homologous variants seemed to mark ankylosing spondylitis blood. Within peripheral blood, clones linked to disease were CD8+ and relatively rare.

In making TCR beta libraries, quantitative 5'-RACE with molecular barcodes was used. Via MiXCR, TCRdb re-called the 5' RACE reads, giving one row per CDR3 protein. The sample yields 750,000 to 850,000 distinct CDR3 sequences, 10% to 15% seen once. V usage is TRBV18 and J usage is TRBJ2-3; D unresolved. The source is a male donor with ankylosing spondylitis. The sequencing sample was made of blood, either unsorted or a sorted T cell fraction (not recorded which). In nucleotides, the CDR3 is TGTGCCATTTCGACCTCTAGCACAGATACGCAGTATTTT. Translation gives CAISTSSTDTQYF. Looking up the rest from reference TRBV18 and TRBJ2-3 gives the full variable domain: NAGVMQNPRHLVRRRGQEARLRCSPMKGHSHVYWYRQLPEEGLKFMVYLQKENIIDESGMPKERFSAEFPKEGPSILRIQQVVRGDSAAYFCAISTSSTDTQYFGPGTRLTVL.